This T cell receptor beta chain originates from a study of cytomegalovirus exposure and HLA in healthy donors. The study ran its PCR with 60 Vbeta and 13 Jbeta primers. Original methodology: There were about 80 million unique TCR beta chains by a later count, and some 10 million of them were shared. Sequencing used immunoSEQ multiplex PCR; TCRdb keeps in-frame clones, though not all of them. That table is the source of V, J and clone size, and D and trimming were worked out from the DNA. Of over 100,000 clones detected, roughly 76% appear once; the ten largest clones hold approximately 2.1%. Germline-derived CDR1 and CDR2 are MDHEN and SYDVKM. Trimming cost V 9 bases and J 8 bases, with 11 bases left between them. The CDR3 is 11 residues long.

The TCR comes from a man aged 25-45 years in good health and CMV-seronegative. The source material was PBMCs. This rearrangement joins TRBV28 to TRBJ1-3, with D perhaps matching TRBD1 (6 bases). CDR3 region: CASRGGYTIYF. DNA for the CDR3: TGTGCCAGTCGAGGGGGATACACCATATATTTT.